The next 14 T cell receptor beta chains were all read from a single sample in a study of cytomegalovirus exposure and HLA in healthy donors. PCR was performed using 60 Vbeta and 13 Jbeta primers. Sequencing used immunoSEQ multiplex PCR; TCRdb keeps in-frame clones, though not all of them. The table shows under 130,000 clones, with around three quarters occurring only once. Sequencing used PBMCs. Receptors were obtained from a middle-aged man in good health and CMV-seropositive.

As DNA, the CDR3 is TGTGCCAGCAGCTTACGGGAGGCTAGCGGAGGGCCTAGCACAGATACGCAGTATTTT. It encodes CASSLREASGGPSTDTQYF. This sequence joins TRBV11-2 and TRBJ2-3, with 7 nucleotides matching TRBD2. The CDR3 totals 19 residues. Trimming at V came to 2 bases and at J to 0 bases, leaving 14 bases not matched to a gene. CDR1 and CDR2 (germline): SGHAT, FQNNGV.

This sequence joins TRBV4-3 and TRBJ1-5, with D unresolved. The V gene's germline CDR1 is LGHNA and CDR2 YSLEER. The CDR3 spans 14 residues. Trimming took off 0 bases at V and 7 bases at J, with 10 bases between the two ends. CDR3 residues: CASSQDFGGQPQHF. For the CDR3, the DNA is TGCGCCAGCAGCCAAGATTTCGGAGGACAGCCCCAGCATTTT.

This clone was seen a handful of times. The chain has TRBV5-1 and TRBJ2-5, with D perhaps matching TRBD1 (6 bases). Germline V gives CDR1 SGHRS, CDR2 YFSETQ. The germline V and J ends were trimmed by 0 bases and 5 bases, with 11 bases remaining between them. This CDR3 has 14 amino acids. The CDR3 DNA reads as TGCGCCAGCAGCTTGGGGGGGCCGACGGAGACCCAGTACTTC. This gives the protein CASSLGGPTETQYF.

This chain joins TRBV6-6 and TRBJ1-4, with TRBD1 matching 7 bases. The CDR3 contains 16 residues. Germline V gene lookup returns CDR1 MNHNY and CDR2 SVGAGI (reference sequence). Trimming at V came to 4 bases and at J to 5 bases, leaving 10 bases not matched to a gene. The CDR3 DNA reads TGTGCCAGCAGTTCAAGACGACAGGGATTGAATGAAAAACTGTTTTTT. This codes for CASSSRRQGLNEKLFF.

The chain carries TRBV7-6 and TRBJ2-1, with D maybe TRBD2 (5 bases). CDR1 is SGHVS, CDR2 FNYEAQ, per germline. This CDR3 has 14 residues. The V end lost 5 bases, the J end lost 3 bases, and 11 bases lay between the germline ends. The CDR3 reads CASSPTRVYNEQFF. The CDR3 DNA reads as TGTGCCAGCAGCCCAACGCGGGTCTACAATGAGCAGTTCTTC.

The chain uses TRBV28 and TRBJ1-3, with TRBD1 identical over 7 bases. Trimming took 6 bases from V and 7 from J; bases not matched to a gene: 6. The length of the CDR3 is 13 residues. CDR1 MDHEN and CDR2 SYDVKM come from the germline V gene. CDR3 DNA sequence: TGTGCCAGCAGCCCAGGGGGTGAGAACACCATATATTTT. Protein: CASSPGGENTIYF. Full variable domain (remainder filled in from reference TRBV28 and TRBJ1-3): DVKVTQSSRYLVKRTGEKVFLECVQDMDHENMFWYRQDPGLGLRLIYFSYDVKMKEKGDIPEGYSVSREKKERFSLILESASTNQTSMYLCASSPGGENTIYFGEGSWLTVV.

The chain is built from TRBV2 and TRBJ2-1; D may be TRBD1 (5 bases). V lost 4 bases, J lost 8 bases, and 15 bases lay in between. Germline CDR1 SNHLY, CDR2 FYNNEI. The CDR3 runs 14 residues. The CDR3 DNA reads TGTGCCAGCAGTGCGCAGGGTAATGTCGATGAGCAGTTCTTC. This encodes CASSAQGNVDEQFF.

The chain combines TRBV21-1 with TRBJ2-1; whether TRBD2, the table's D call, matches the DNA was not checked. TRBV21-1 is an annotated pseudogene. The CDR3 length is 19 residues. The CDR3 is CASSIRSPGLATGGDEQFF. The CDR3 bases are TGTGCCAGCAGCATTAGGTCCCCTGGACTAGCCACGGGTGGTGATGAGCAGTTCTTC.

This chain joins TRBV6-1 and TRBJ2-5; 10 bases map to TRBD2. The V gene end was trimmed by 6 bases and the J gene end by 5 bases; junction bases not matched to a gene: 9. CDR1 MNHNS and CDR2 SASEGT come from the germline V gene. The CDR3 totals 15 residues. CDR3 in amino acids: CASSLPSSGRETQYF. In DNA, the CDR3 is TGTGCCAGCAGCCTCCCGAGTAGCGGGAGGGAGACCCAGTACTTC.

In nucleotides, the CDR3 is TGTGCCAGTGAGCTTAGATCTGGAAACACCATATATTTT. Encoded protein: CASELRSGNTIYF. The V call is TRBV13, the J call TRBJ1-3; D is undetermined. The CDR3 runs to 13 residues. V lost 9 bases and J lost 1, with 10 bases in between. CDR1 PRHDT and CDR2 FYEKMQ come from the germline V gene (reference sequence).

The chain uses TRBV6-1 and TRBJ2-5, with 7 nucleotides matching TRBD1. The CDR3 has 12 amino acids. Germline assignment: CDR1 MNHNS and CDR2 SASEGT. V gave up 6 bases and J gave up 2 bases; unmatched junction bases: 0. The CDR3 protein is CASRGQQETQYF. The CDR3 nucleotides are TGTGCCAGCAGGGGACAGCAAGAGACCCAGTACTTC.

The genes are TRBV7-8 and TRBJ2-5; D perhaps matches TRBD2 (7 bases). V was shortened by 4 bases and J by 4 bases, with 13 bases between the two germline ends. Germline V gene sequence: CDR1 SGHVS, CDR2 FQNEAQ. The CDR3 is 14 residues long. As DNA, the CDR3 is TGTGCCAGCAGCTGGGAGGGGGGACCAGAGACCCAGTACTTC. It specifies CASSWEGGPETQYF. The full variable domain, rest sourced from reference TRBV7-8 and TRBJ2-5, is GAGVSQSPRYKVAKRGQDVALRCDPISGHVSLFWYQQALGQGPEFLTYFQNEAQLDKSGLPSDRFFAERPEGSVSTLKIQRTQQEDSAVYLCASSWEGGPETQYFGPGTRLLVL.

The chain carries TRBV10-3 and TRBJ2-6; tentatively, D is TRBD2 (5 bases). This CDR3 has 13 amino acids. The germline V gene encodes CDR1 ENHRY and CDR2 SYGVKD. V gave up 10 bases and J gave up 0 bases, with 7 bases separating them. The CDR3 protein is CATGFSGANVLTF. The CDR3 nucleotides are TGTGCCACGGGGTTCTCTGGGGCCAACGTCCTGACTTTC.

This clone was observed a few times. This rearrangement joins TRBV7-2 to TRBJ2-1, with 8 bases matching TRBD1. Germline-derived CDR1 and CDR2 are SGHTA and FQGNSA. Trimming cost V 0 bases and J 2 bases; bases outside gene matches: 3. The CDR3 loop spans 16 amino acids. CDR3 protein: CASSLAAGGAYNEQFF. In DNA, the CDR3 is TGTGCCAGCAGCTTAGCGGCAGGGGGCGCCTACAATGAGCAGTTCTTC. Variable domain in full (rest from reference TRBV7-2 and TRBJ2-1): GAGVSQSPSNKVTEKGKDVELRCDPISGHTALYWYRQSLGQGLEFLIYFQGNSAPDKSGLPSDRFSAERTGGSVSTLTIQRTQQEDSAVYLCASSLAAGGAYNEQFFGPGTRLTVL.